This T cell receptor (beta chain) was captured in a study of T cell changes during pregnancy in multiple sclerosis. Libraries were prepared by immunoSEQ multiplex PCR; TCRdb keeps only in-frame clonotypes and omits some of them. The data contain 30,000 to 35,000 clones, over 75% of them seen just once; the ten biggest clones take up around 11%. The CDR3 contains 12 residues. The V gene lost 6 bases and the J gene lost 1 base, with 6 bases spanning the gap. CDR1 is LNHDA and CDR2 is SQIVND in the germline V gene (reference sequence). Details on this clone: Other DNA sequences in the sample encode the same CDR3.

The chain is built from TRBV19 and TRBJ1-1; D is perhaps TRBD1 (5 bases). This receptor was identified in a female donor with multiple sclerosis, enrolled in a pregnancy study. This sample comprised CD8+ T cells from peripheral blood mononuclear cells, obtained before pregnancy. The CDR3 coding sequence is TGTGCCAGTAGAACAGGGAACACTGAAGCTTTCTTT. Residues: CASRTGNTEAFF.